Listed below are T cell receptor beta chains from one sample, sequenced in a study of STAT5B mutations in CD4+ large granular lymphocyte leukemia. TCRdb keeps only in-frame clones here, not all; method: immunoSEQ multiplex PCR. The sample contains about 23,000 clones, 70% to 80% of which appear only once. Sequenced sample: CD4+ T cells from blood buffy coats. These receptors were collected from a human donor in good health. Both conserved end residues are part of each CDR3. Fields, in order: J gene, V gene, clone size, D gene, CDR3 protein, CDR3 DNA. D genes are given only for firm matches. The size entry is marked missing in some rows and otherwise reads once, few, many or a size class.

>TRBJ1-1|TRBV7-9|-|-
CASSINTEAFF
TGTGCCAGCAGCATTAACACTGAAGCTTTCTTT
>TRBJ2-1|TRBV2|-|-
CASSNEVQTYNEQFF
TGTGCCAGCAGTAACGAGGTCCAAACGTACAATGAGCAGTTCTTC
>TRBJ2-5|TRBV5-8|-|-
CASSPGGTPSKAQYF
TGTGCCAGCAGCCCAGGTGGGACACCCTCAAAGGCCCAGTACTTC
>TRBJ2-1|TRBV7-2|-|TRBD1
CASSRQGSSYNEQFF
TGTGCCAGCAGCCGACAGGGGAGCTCCTACAATGAGCAGTTCTTC
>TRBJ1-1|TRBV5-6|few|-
CASSLVGLGNTEAFF
TGTGCCAGCAGCTTGGTGGGGTTGGGGAACACTGAAGCTTTCTTT
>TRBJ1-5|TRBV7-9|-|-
CASSSRGGDQPQHF
TGTGCCAGCAGCTCGCGAGGTGGGGATCAGCCCCAGCATTTT
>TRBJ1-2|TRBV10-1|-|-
CASSESGDVGDYTF
TGCGCCAGCAGTGAGTCGGGAGACGTCGGGGACTACACCTTC
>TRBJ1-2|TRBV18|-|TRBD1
CASSTTGGSGYTF
TGTGCCAGCTCGACTACAGGGGGATCCGGCTACACCTTC
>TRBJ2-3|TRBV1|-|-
CTSSPRLAGGKADTQYF
TGCACCAGCAGCCCACGACTAGCGGGAGGCAAGGCAGATACGCAGTATTTT
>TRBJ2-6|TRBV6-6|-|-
CASSPQGSGANVLTF
TGTGCCAGCAGTCCACAGGGATCTGGGGCCAACGTCCTGACTTTC
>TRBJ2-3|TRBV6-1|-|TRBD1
CASRGTVGPNTQYF
TGTGCCAGCAGGGGGACAGTGGGTCCGAATACGCAGTATTTT
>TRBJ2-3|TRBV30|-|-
CAWRTSPDTQYF
TGTGCCTGGAGGACCAGCCCTGATACGCAGTATTTT
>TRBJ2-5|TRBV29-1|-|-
CSVDFGETQYF
TGCAGCGTTGATTTCGGAGAGACCCAGTACTTC
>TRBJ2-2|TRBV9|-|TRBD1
CASSVGGQGLAGELFF
TGTGCCAGCAGCGTAGGGGGACAGGGTCTAGCCGGGGAGCTGTTTTTT
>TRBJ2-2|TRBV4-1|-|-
CASSQDRAGGLKSSGELFF
TGCGCCAGCAGCCAGGACAGAGCCGGGGGGTTAAAGTCGTCCGGGGAGCTGTTTTTT
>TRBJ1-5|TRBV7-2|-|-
CASSYRADQPQHF
TGTGCCAGCAGTTACAGGGCTGATCAGCCCCAGCATTTT
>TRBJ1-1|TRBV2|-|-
CASKNLANTEAFF
TGTGCCAGCAAGAACCTGGCGAACACTGAAGCTTTCTTT
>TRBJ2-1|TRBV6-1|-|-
CASSMQGNNNEQFF
TGTGCCAGCAGTATGCAGGGGAATAACAATGAGCAGTTCTTC
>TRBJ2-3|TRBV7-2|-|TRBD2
CASSLVAGVTDTQYF
TGTGCCAGCAGCTTAGTGGCGGGAGTCACAGATACGCAGTATTTT
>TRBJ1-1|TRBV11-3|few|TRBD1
CASSLVAHGDRHTEAFF
TGTGCCAGCAGCTTAGTCGCCCACGGGGACAGACACACTGAAGCTTTCTTT
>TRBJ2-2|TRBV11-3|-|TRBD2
CASRPGLAGGGELFF
TGTGCCAGCCGCCCGGGACTAGCGGGAGGGGGGGAGCTGTTTTTT
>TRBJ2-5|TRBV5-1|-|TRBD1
CASSAGQGETQYF
TGCGCCAGCAGCGCGGGACAGGGAGAGACCCAGTACTTC
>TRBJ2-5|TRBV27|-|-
CASSLWAGGIQTQYF
TGTGCCAGCAGTTTATGGGCCGGGGGTATACAGACCCAGTACTTC
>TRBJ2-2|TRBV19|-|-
CASSIGHSNTGELFF
TGTGCCAGTAGTATTGGGCACAGTAACACCGGGGAGCTGTTTTTT
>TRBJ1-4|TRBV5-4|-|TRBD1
CASSRGQSNEKLFF
TGTGCCAGCAGCCGGGGACAGAGTAATGAAAAACTGTTTTTT
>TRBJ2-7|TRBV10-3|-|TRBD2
CAISGGGLAGATYEQYF
TGTGCCATCAGTGGGGGGGGACTAGCGGGAGCAACCTACGAGCAGTACTTC
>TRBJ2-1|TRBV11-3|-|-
CASSLEVSAAARDSYNEQFF
TGTGCCAGCAGCTTAGAGGTTTCCGCGGCGGCCCGAGACTCCTACAATGAGCAGTTCTTC
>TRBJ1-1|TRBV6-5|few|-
CASSKLPDGNTEAFF
TGTGCCAGCAGCAAGCTTCCCGACGGTAACACTGAAGCTTTCTTT
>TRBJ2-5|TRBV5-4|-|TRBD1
CASSFRDRQETQYF
TGTGCCAGCAGCTTCCGGGACAGGCAAGAGACCCAGTACTTC
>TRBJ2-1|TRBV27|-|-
CASSQDRAYNEQFF
TGTGCCAGCAGTCAGGACAGAGCCTACAATGAGCAGTTCTTC
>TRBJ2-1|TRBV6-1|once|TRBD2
CASTKDPSGRAEQFF
TGTGCCAGCACTAAGGACCCTAGCGGGAGGGCTGAGCAGTTCTTC
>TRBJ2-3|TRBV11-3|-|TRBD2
CASSTGLAGATDTQYF
TGTGCCAGCAGCACAGGACTAGCGGGAGCCACAGATACGCAGTATTTT
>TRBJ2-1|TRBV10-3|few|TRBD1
CAIGTGGRYEQFF
TGTGCCATTGGGACAGGGGGCAGGTATGAGCAGTTCTTC
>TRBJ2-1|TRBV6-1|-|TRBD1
CASSGTGGNEQFF
TGTGCCAGCAGTGGGACAGGGGGCAATGAGCAGTTCTTC
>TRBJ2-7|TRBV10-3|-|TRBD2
CAISAKLAGGHNEQYF
TGTGCCATCAGTGCAAAACTAGCGGGAGGGCATAACGAGCAGTACTTC
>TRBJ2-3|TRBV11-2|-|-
CASSSGSSTDTQYF
TGTGCCAGCAGCTCTGGATCTAGCACAGATACGCAGTATTTT
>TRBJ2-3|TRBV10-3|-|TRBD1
CAISLTGSSADTQYF
TGTGCCATCAGTTTGACAGGGTCCTCCGCAGATACGCAGTATTTT
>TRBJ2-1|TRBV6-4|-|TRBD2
CASSDSASGNEQFF
TGTGCCAGCAGTGACTCAGCTAGCGGGAATGAGCAGTTCTTC
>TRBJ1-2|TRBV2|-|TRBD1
CASSRDRVDYGYTF
TGTGCCAGCAGTAGGGACAGGGTGGACTATGGCTACACCTTC
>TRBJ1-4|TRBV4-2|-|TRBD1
CASSQTPGQGNEKLFF
TGTGCCAGCAGCCAGACGCCGGGACAGGGTAATGAAAAACTGTTTTTT
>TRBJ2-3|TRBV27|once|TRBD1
CASSPGQGAGAGTDTQYF
TGTGCCAGCAGCCCGGGACAGGGAGCCGGAGCAGGCACAGATACGCAGTATTTT
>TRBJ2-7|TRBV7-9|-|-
CASSKLDAGSRGEQYF
TGTGCCAGCAGTAAGCTTGATGCAGGGTCAAGAGGCGAGCAGTACTTC
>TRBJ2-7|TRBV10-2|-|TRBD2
CASSVSGGRSGEQYF
TGCGCCAGCAGTGTATCTGGCGGGAGATCTGGGGAGCAGTACTTC
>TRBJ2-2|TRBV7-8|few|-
CASQLAGRDTGELFF
TGTGCCAGCCAACTGGCAGGGCGCGACACCGGGGAGCTGTTTTTT
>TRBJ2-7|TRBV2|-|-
CASSVRVDTYEQYF
TGTGCCAGCAGCGTTAGGGTTGACACCTACGAGCAGTACTTC
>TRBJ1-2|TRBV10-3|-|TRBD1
CASSGQGEVMGYTF
TGTGCCTCCTCAGGACAGGGGGAGGTCATGGGCTACACCTTC
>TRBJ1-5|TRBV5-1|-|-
CASSLAGYSNQPQHF
TGCGCCAGCAGCTTGGCCGGTTATAGCAATCAGCCCCAGCATTTT
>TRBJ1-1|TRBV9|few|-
CASSGYQKNTEAFF
TGTGCCAGCAGCGGATACCAGAAGAACACTGAAGCTTTCTTT
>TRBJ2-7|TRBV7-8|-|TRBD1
CASSLEQGFYEQYF
TGTGCCAGCAGCTTAGAACAGGGGTTCTACGAGCAGTACTTC
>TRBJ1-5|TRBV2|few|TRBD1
CASTSAGGYQPQHF
TGTGCCAGCACTTCGGCAGGGGGCTATCAGCCCCAGCATTTT
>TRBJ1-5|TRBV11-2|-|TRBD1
CASSSIRDRRNQPQHF
TGTGCCAGCAGTTCAATCCGGGACAGACGAAATCAGCCCCAGCATTTT
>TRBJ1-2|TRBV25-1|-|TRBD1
CASSEHGQGEYGYTF
TGTGCCAGCAGTGAACACGGTCAGGGGGAATATGGCTACACCTTC
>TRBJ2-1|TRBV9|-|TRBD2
CASQPRTSLGEQFF
TGTGCCAGCCAACCAAGGACTAGCTTGGGTGAGCAGTTCTTC
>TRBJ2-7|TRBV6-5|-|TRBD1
CASRTGGFLYEQYF
TGTGCCAGCAGGACAGGGGGCTTCCTCTACGAGCAGTACTTC
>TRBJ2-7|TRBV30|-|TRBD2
CAWNTGTSFYEQYF
TGTGCCTGGAACACCGGGACTAGCTTCTACGAGCAGTACTTC